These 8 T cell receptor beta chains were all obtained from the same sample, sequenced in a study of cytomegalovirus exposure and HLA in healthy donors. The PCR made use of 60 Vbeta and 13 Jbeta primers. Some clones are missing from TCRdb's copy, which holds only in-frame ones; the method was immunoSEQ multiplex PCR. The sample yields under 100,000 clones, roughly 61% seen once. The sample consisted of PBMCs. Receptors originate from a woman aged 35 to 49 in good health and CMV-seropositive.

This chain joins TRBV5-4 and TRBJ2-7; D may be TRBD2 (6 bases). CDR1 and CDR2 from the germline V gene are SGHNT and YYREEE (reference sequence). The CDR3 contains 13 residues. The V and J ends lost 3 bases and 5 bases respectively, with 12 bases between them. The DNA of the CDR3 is TGTGCCAGCAGCTCGGAGACTAGGCACGAGCAGTACTTC. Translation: CASSSETRHEQYF.

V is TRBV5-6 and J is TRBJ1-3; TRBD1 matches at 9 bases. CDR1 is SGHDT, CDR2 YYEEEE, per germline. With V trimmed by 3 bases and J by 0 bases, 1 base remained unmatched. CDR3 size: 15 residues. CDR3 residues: CASSYRGLSGNTIYF. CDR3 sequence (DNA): TGTGCCAGCAGCTACAGGGGGCTCTCTGGAAACACCATATATTTT.

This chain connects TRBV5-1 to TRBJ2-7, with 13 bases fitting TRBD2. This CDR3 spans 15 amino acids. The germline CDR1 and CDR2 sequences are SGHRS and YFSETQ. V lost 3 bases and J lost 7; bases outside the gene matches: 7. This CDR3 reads CASSSEPGLAGEQYF. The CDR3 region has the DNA TGCGCCAGCAGCTCGGAACCGGGACTAGCGGGAGAGCAGTACTTC.

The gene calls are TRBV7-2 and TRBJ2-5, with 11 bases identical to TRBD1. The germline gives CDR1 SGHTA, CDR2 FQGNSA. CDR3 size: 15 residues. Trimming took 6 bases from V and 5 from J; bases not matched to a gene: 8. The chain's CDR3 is CASSAGQGASETQYF. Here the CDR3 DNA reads TGTGCCAGCAGTGCCGGACAGGGGGCGTCGGAGACCCAGTACTTC.

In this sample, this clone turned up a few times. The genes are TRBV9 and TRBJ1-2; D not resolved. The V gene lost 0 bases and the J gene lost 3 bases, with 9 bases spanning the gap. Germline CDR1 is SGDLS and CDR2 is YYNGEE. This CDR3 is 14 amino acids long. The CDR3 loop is CASSVGRRYYGYTF. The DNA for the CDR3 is TGTGCCAGCAGCGTAGGGAGGAGGTACTATGGCTACACCTTC.

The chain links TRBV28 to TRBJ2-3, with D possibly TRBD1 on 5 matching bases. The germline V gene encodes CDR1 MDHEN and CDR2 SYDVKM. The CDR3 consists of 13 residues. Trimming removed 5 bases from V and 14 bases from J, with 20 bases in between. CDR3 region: CASSPGQIRSLYF. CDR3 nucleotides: TGTGCCAGCAGTCCCGGACAAATCAGGAGTCTGTATTTT.

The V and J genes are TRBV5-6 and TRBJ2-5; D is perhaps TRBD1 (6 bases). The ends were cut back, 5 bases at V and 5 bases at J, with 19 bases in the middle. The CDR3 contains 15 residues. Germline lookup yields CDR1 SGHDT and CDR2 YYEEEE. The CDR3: CASSSDRRSEETQYF. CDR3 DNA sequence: TGTGCCAGCAGTTCTGACAGGAGGTCGGAGGAGACCCAGTACTTC.

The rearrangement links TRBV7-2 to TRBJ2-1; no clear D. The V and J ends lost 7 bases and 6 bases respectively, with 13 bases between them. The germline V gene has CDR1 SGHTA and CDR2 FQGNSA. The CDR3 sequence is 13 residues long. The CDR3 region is CASTSASFNEQFF. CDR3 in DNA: TGTGCCAGCACCTCCGCGAGTTTCAATGAGCAGTTCTTC.